This TCR beta chain is drawn from a study of shared clonotypes between healthy human individuals (dated by TCRdb to between 2020 and 2021). Study-wide context: The cohort comprised a couple of women and a few men aged 18 to 49 years. Blood TCR repertoires of 5 or 6 healthy adults were deeply sequenced to estimate repertoire size and the extent of clonotype sharing between individuals. To increase sequencing depth and limit assay-specific biases, different laboratories used diverse techniques to prepare libraries and sequence TCR repertoires. Each donor's leukapheresis produced roughly between roughly 0.85 and 9.5 billion PBMCs. Points the paper makes about the study in general: The small number of donors limited the genetic and exposure-history diversity represented. Based on pairwise subsampling, the degree of clonotype sharing among donors was expected to be affected by sequencing depth. Only blood was sampled, and tissue TCR repertoires likely differ from those in blood.

Donors were healthy HIV-negative adults with no recently reported acute infections or vaccinations. Only Caucasian adults living in Nashville, Tennessee, USA were represented among the donors. In the unsorted samples, 90 million or so PBMCs were counted, and genomic DNA was extracted using the QIAamp DNA Blood Mini kit. Blood was obtained by leukapheresis, after which PBMCs were separated by Ficoll-Histopaque density gradient centrifugation and cryopreserved in liquid nitrogen vapor phase. Remarks on this clone: The specificity of this receptor is unknown. There are no base qualities to consult, and no much larger clone falls within one base.

The CDR3 spans 14 residues, from the cysteine through the phenylalanine. Only CDR3 DNA remains: 42 bases, in frame from the first base. Between the V and J ends, shortened by 6 bases and 2 bases respectively, the junction contains 16 bases. The germline V gene provides CDR1 SQVTM and CDR2 ANQGSEA. TCR CDR3 regions were amplified from genomic DNA by multiplex PCR using the deep immunoSEQ assay. Extracted genomic DNA from each cell subset was distributed evenly across all wells of several immunoSEQ 96-well plates, and each plate was treated as a replicate. For unsorted PBMC, approximately 0.3 ug of genomic DNA, equivalent to around 33,000 T cell genomes, went into each replicate PCR. Genomic DNA from unsorted PBMC was sequenced over ten immunoSEQ deep assay plates. Purified libraries were measured with a Qubit 3.0 fluorometer, size-checked on a Bioanalyzer 2100, and measured again with the KAPA Library Quantification kit. A separate single-read 150-cycle Illumina NextSeq 550 flow cell was used to sequence each immunoSEQ 96-well plate. In the source study's methods: Because the immunoSEQ output held only junctional sequences and lacked quality scores, the filtering could not match the filtering applied to full-length reads. Sequences were annotated with PyIR, a Python wrapper for IgBLAST v1.9, using IMGT germline references to assign V/J genes and CDR3. Any read was removed if the V/J assignment was weak (E-value above 1e-6), the CDR3 was missing, or the read contained stop codons, out-of-frame junctions, or ambiguous translated residues. A V3J clonotype was defined by an identical inferred V gene, J gene, and CDR3 amino acid sequence. Percentage overlap between repertoires was calculated by dividing the number of shared unique clonotypes by the size of the smaller repertoire. RTK rarefaction, the Chao1 estimator, and Recon v2.1 estimates of unobserved clonotypes were used to assess repertoire richness. TCRdb obtained this table from immuneACCESS and retained in-frame rearrangements with V and J assigned. These tables miss some clones; where compared with another copy, unresolved V genes account for less than half of the shortfall, and the remainder is unexplained. V and J calls and clone size come straight from that table; D and trimming were deduced from the DNA. For this sample the table gives 490,000 or so clones, of which about three quarters were detected only once. The ten top clones hold 10% to 15% of the sample.

Sequencing was done on a sample of PBMCs. The rearrangement combines TRBV29-1 with TRBJ1-1, with no confidently assigned D gene. The sequence derives from a woman aged 40 to 50 in good health. Some clones in this sample may be carry-over from other donors' samples. The CDR3: CSVVDRVANTEAFF. The nucleotides are TGCAGCGTAGTCGACCGGGTCGCAAACACTGAAGCTTTCTTT.